This T cell receptor beta chain was captured by sequencing in a study of shared clonotypes between healthy human individuals (TCRdb year 2020). At the level of the whole study: A couple of women and a few men aged 18 to 49 years were included in the cohort. Each donor's leukapheresis produced roughly between roughly 0.85 and 9.5 billion PBMCs. Different laboratories and diverse techniques were used to prepare libraries and sequence TCR repertoires, to increase sequencing depth and limit assay-specific biases. Blood TCR repertoires of five healthy adults were deeply sequenced to estimate repertoire size and the extent of clonotype sharing between individuals. For each donor, CD4 naive and CD4 memory were each given three plates, CD8 naive was given two plates, and CD8 memory was given one plate. Broader findings and caveats from the paper: Naive subsets generally had larger estimated clonotype richness than memory subsets did. Because the study included a small number of donors, the genetic and exposure-history diversity represented was limited. Sampling was restricted to blood, and TCR repertoires in tissue are likely to differ from TCR repertoires in blood. Higher generation probabilities were observed for clonotypes shared by all four sorted-subset donors than for non-shared clonotypes. Pairwise subsampling indicated that sequencing depth was expected to affect the degree of clonotype sharing among donors. When a handful of donors were compared, the shared fraction of clonotypes was around 5% for naive CD4, approximately 3.5% for naive CD8, 2% to 2.5% for memory CD4, and 0.3% to 0.5% for memory CD8. Even with the large sequencing depth, rarefaction of the sorted-subset datasets indicated that sequencing was incomplete.

Relative to germline, V is 10 bases shorter and J is 4 bases shorter, with 19 bases between their ends. Via the germline V gene (reference sequence), CDR1 is MNHEY and CDR2 SMNVEV. The CDR3 numbers 14 residues from cysteine through phenylalanine. Just CDR3 DNA is preserved here, 42 bases in frame from base 1. Using the deep immunoSEQ assay, TCR CDR3 regions were amplified from genomic DNA by multiplex PCR. Extracted genomic DNA from each cell subset was distributed evenly across all wells of several immunoSEQ 96-well plates, and each plate was treated as a replicate. Each replicate PCR for sorted subsets received around 200 ng genomic DNA, equal to tens of thousands of T cell genomes. Purified libraries were measured with a Qubit 3.0 fluorometer, size-checked on a Bioanalyzer 2100, and measured again with the KAPA Library Quantification kit. A separate single-read 150-cycle Illumina NextSeq 550 flow cell was used to sequence each immunoSEQ 96-well plate. The study's processing was this. Because the immunoSEQ output included only junctional sequences and no quality scores, the filtering could not be the same as the filtering used for full-length reads. Sequences were annotated with PyIR, a Python wrapper for IgBLAST v1.9, using IMGT germline references to assign V/J genes and CDR3. Reads were filtered out if the reads had weak V/J assignments (E-value above 1e-6), no CDR3, stop codons, out-of-frame junctions, or ambiguous translated residues. V3J clonotypes were defined as sequences sharing an identical inferred V gene, J gene, and CDR3 amino acid sequence. Percentage overlap between repertoires was calculated by dividing the number of shared unique clonotypes by the size of the smaller repertoire. Repertoire richness was assessed with RTK rarefaction, the Chao1 estimator, and Recon v2.1 estimates of unobserved clonotypes. OLGA was used to compute generation probabilities for all TCRbeta clonotypes that the gDNA method yielded from a handful of donors. TCRdb stores this immuneACCESS table with in-frame sequences only. Part of the clones is absent; in the studies checked, under half of the shortfall reflects unresolved V genes, and no reason is known for the rest. V and J calls and clone size are copied from that table; D and trimming were computed from the DNA. The sample has over a million clones on record, approximately 97% of them singletons. Together, the top ten hold about 1% of the sample.

Turning to this clone: It lacks a known antigen. Per-nucleotide qualities are absent, and no much larger clonotype sits a single base away.

Donors were healthy HIV-negative adults with no recently reported acute infections or vaccinations. All donors were Caucasian adults living in Nashville, Tennessee, USA. CD4+ T cells were enriched by magnetic negative selection; naive cells were then positively selected on CD45RA, and the negative fraction formed the memory subset. Blood was obtained by leukapheresis, after which PBMCs were separated by Ficoll-Histopaque density gradient centrifugation and cryopreserved in liquid nitrogen vapor phase. Analytical flow cytometry was used to check the purity and quantity of each magnetically sorted T cell population. Genomic DNA was isolated from every sorted fraction and measured by UV absorbance on a Nanodrop 2000c.

The TCR comes from a man aged 30 to 39 in good health. The sample comprised naive CD4+ T cells sorted from blood. This specimen's cell subset or site label, per the study, means: CD45RA+ positively selected. The rearranged chain carries TRBV27 and TRBJ1-2, with an unclear D gene assignment. The CDR3 sequence is CATMDPINSYGYTF. In nucleotide form, the sequence is TGTGCCACCATGGACCCGATAAATAGCTATGGCTACACCTTC.